This T cell receptor beta chain was retrieved from a study of blood T cell dynamics during melanoma immunotherapy. Time point described: week 3, after first cycle of checkpoint inhibitor. V was pared by 8 bases and J by 5 bases, with 4 bases of the junction left unmatched. The CDR3 is 14 amino acids. CDR1 is MDHEN and CDR2 is SYDVKM in the germline V gene. Here immunoSEQ multiplex PCR was the method, and the copy in TCRdb shows in-frame clones only, minus some. The sample lists under 3,500 clones, roughly 87% occurring once. This receptor was taken from a human donor with melanoma. The sequenced sample was blood, obtained from a patient treated with checkpoint blockade. The chain carries TRBV28 and TRBJ2-1; 12 positions match TRBD2. This CDR3 is CASLAGGPHNEQFF. CDR3 DNA: TGTGCCAGCCTAGCGGGAGGGCCCCACAATGAGCAGTTCTTC.